This is a list of T cell receptor beta chains from one sample in a study of identifying expanded T cells in peripheral blood. Method: immunoSEQ multiplex PCR; TCRdb's copy keeps in-frame clones and lacks some. Of over 100,000 clones listed, roughly nine tenths are singletons. The sample comprised blood. The receptors come from a person aged 18 to 75 in good health. Each CDR3 is given with its conserved first and last residue. The D gene is left open where the match is weak. Not every row has a clone size; where given, it reads once, few, many or a size class.

V	size	D	J	CDR3	DNA
TRBV10-3	.	TRBD1	TRBJ2-7	CATSGQGSYEQYF	TGTGCCACCTCGGGACAGGGTTCCTACGAGCAGTACTTC
TRBV5-8	.	.	TRBJ1-2	CASSPGGAWDYGYTF	TGTGCCAGCAGCCCGGGAGGGGCATGGGACTATGGCTACACCTTC
TRBV6-5	.	TRBD1	TRBJ1-1	CASRIQGALTTEAFF	TGTGCCAGCAGGATACAGGGGGCTTTAACCACTGAAGCTTTCTTT
TRBV5-1	.	.	TRBJ2-3	CASSYGELTDTQYF	TGCGCCAGCAGTTACGGAGAACTAACAGATACGCAGTATTTT
TRBV29-1	.	TRBD1	TRBJ2-3	CSVRGLGTDTQYF	TGCAGCGTGAGGGGGCTTGGCACAGATACGCAGTATTTT
TRBV5-8	once	TRBD1	TRBJ2-7	CASSLGAGTGYYEQYF	TGTGCCAGCAGCTTGGGCGCCGGGACAGGTTATTACGAGCAGTACTTC
TRBV5-6	.	.	TRBJ1-5	CASSSRGRSNQPQHF	TGTGCCAGCAGTTCCCGCGGGCGGAGCAATCAGCCCCAGCATTTT
TRBV7-6	.	TRBD2	TRBJ2-7	CASSLTSGGDYEQYF	TGTGCCAGCAGCCTCACTAGCGGGGGAGACTACGAGCAGTACTTC
TRBV7-2	.	.	TRBJ1-6	CASSLTQGTTSPLHF	TGTGCCAGCAGCTTAACCCAGGGAACGACTTCACCCCTCCACTTT
TRBV12-1	few	.	TRBJ1-5	CASSFGGTGEYPAQNGNQPQHF	TGTGCCAGCAGCTTTGGGGGGACAGGGGAATACCCAGCTCAAAATGGCAATCAGCCCCAGCATTTT
TRBV2	.	.	TRBJ2-5	CASTVDRVETQYF	TGTGCCAGCACCGTTGACAGAGTAGAGACCCAGTACTTC
TRBV30	.	TRBD2	TRBJ2-5	CAFGLAGETQYF	TGTGCCTTCGGACTAGCGGGGGAGACCCAGTACTTC
TRBV25-1	.	TRBD1	TRBJ1-3	CASRDRGSGENTIYF	TGTGCCAGCAGAGACAGGGGTTCGGGCGAGAACACCATATATTTT
TRBV7-9	few	.	TRBJ1-5	CASSFGQPGQPQHF	TGTGCCAGCAGCTTCGGACAGCCGGGTCAGCCCCAGCATTTT
TRBV28	.	TRBD2	TRBJ2-1	CASSRRWTSGDNEQFF	TGTGCCAGCAGTCGCCGCTGGACTAGCGGGGATAATGAGCAGTTCTTC
TRBV4-2	once	.	TRBJ1-2	CASSQEKVFYGYTF	TGTGCCAGCAGCCAAGAGAAGGTTTTCTATGGCTACACCTTC
TRBV6-1	.	.	TRBJ2-2	CASSEGAAQTGELFF	TGTGCCAGCAGTGAAGGGGCTGCTCAAACCGGGGAGCTGTTTTTT
TRBV30	.	.	TRBJ1-1	CAWQAGQMNTEAFF	TGTGCCTGGCAGGCTGGACAGATGAACACTGAAGCTTTCTTT
TRBV6-1	.	.	TRBJ2-7	CASSAPALAYEQYF	TGTGCCAGCAGTGCCCCAGCCCTGGCCTACGAGCAGTACTTC
TRBV6-6	.	.	TRBJ2-2	CASNRGANTGELFF	TGTGCCAGCAATAGGGGAGCGAACACCGGGGAGCTGTTTTTT
TRBV5-1	.	TRBD2	TRBJ2-7	CASSLALAGVGEQYF	TGCGCCAGCAGCTTGGCGCTAGCGGGAGTGGGGGAGCAGTACTTC
TRBV20-1	.	.	TRBJ1-1	CSARSGTEAFF	TGCAGTGCTAGGTCGGGGACTGAAGCTTTCTTT